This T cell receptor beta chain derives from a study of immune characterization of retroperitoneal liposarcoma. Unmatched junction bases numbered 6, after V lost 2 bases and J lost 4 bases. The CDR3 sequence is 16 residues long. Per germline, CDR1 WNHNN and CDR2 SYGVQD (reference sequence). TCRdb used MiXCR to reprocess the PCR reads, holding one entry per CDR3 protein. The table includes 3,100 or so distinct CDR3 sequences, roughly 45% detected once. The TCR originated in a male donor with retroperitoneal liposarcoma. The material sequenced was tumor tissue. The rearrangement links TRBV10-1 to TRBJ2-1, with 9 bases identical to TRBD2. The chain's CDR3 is CASSEAGGRLYNEQFF. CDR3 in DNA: TGCGCCAGCAGTGAGGCGGGAGGGCGTCTTTACAATGAGCAGTTCTTC.